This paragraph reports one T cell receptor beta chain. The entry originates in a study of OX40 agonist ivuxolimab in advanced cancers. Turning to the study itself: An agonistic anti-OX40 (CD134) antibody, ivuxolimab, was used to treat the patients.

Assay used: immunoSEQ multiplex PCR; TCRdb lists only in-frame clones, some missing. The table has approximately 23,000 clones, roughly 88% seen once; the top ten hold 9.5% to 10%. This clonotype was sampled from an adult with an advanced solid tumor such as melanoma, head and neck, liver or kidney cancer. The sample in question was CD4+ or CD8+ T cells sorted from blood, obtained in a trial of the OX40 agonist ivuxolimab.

CDR3 in amino acids: CASSWDRGNTEAFF. The CDR3, as DNA: TGTGCCAGCAGTTGGGACAGGGGGAACACTGAAGCTTTCTTT. The rearrangement uses TRBV6-5 and TRBJ1-1; 10 bases fit TRBD1. Germline V CDR1 and CDR2: MNHEY, SVGAGI. The V segment lost 4 bases and the J segment 1 base; nucleotides outside the gene matches: 0. This CDR3 region has 14 residues.